These 31 T cell receptor beta chains were sequenced from one sample in a study of blood T cells in healthy people across ages. PCR was performed a second time for about 6 to 11 cycles using a sample-barcoded 5' primer and a J-beta primer mix. From the 5' RACE reads, TCRdb called clonotypes with MiXCR, one entry per CDR3 protein. This sample has approximately 1.5 million distinct CDR3 sequences, with around 35% found just once. The sequencing sample was made of blood. Receptors originate from a woman under 40 in good health.

With regard to this clonotype: Just one base apart from a much larger clone, this may be a read error. The CDR3 does not close with the conserved phenylalanine or tryptophan, likely indicating a read error. This chain links TRBV12-3 or TRBV12-4 with TRBJ2-5; D possibly corresponds to TRBD1 (6 bases). Trimming removed 5 bases at V and 2 bases at J, with 9 bases between. The CDR3 is made up of 13 amino acids. In DNA form, the CDR3 reads TGTGCCAGCAGTGGGGACAAGCAAGAGACCCAGTACTCC. The encoded protein is CASSGDKQETQYS.

This clonotype showed up just once. The chain combines TRBV10-2 with TRBJ1-2; tentative D call: TRBD1 (5 bases). The germline CDR1 and CDR2 sequences are WSHSY and SAAADI. Trimming took 8 bases from V and 13 from J, leaving 20 bases between them. CDR3 length equals 12 residues. CDR3 nucleotides: TGCGCCAGCTTGGTGGGGGGATTGAGCTGCACCTTC. Translating gives CASLVGGLSCTF.

A word on this clonotype: The junction shows a germline mismatch at one end, possibly a read error. The chain has TRBV10-2 and TRBJ2-1, with D possibly matching TRBD2 (6 bases). CDR1 WSHSY and CDR2 SAAADI come from the germline V gene. This CDR3 is 14 amino acids long. CDR3 nucleotides: TGCGCCAGCAGTGGTCGGCGGGGTGGTAATGAGCGGTTCTTC. It codes for CASSGRRGGNERFF.

The rearrangement uses TRBV6-2 or TRBV6-3 and TRBJ1-1; TRBD1 agrees at 11 bases. The germline V gene encodes CDR1 MNHEY and CDR2 SVGEGT. The CDR3 sequence is 15 residues long. Trimming cost V 8 bases and J 2 bases; bases outside gene matches: 7. CDR3 residues: CASGTDRGPNTEAFF. CDR3 nucleotides: TGTGCCAGCGGAACGGACAGGGGGCCAAACACTGAAGCTTTCTTT.

This chain links TRBV20-1 with TRBJ2-5, with 9 nucleotides matching TRBD2. After removal of 5 bases from V and 4 bases from J, the junction contained 11 bases not matched to a gene. The CDR3 runs to 15 residues. Germline V lookup: CDR1 DFQATT, CDR2 SNEGSKA (reference sequence). The CDR3 nucleotides are TGCAGTGCTCCGAGGAGCGGGAGGCTGCGAGAGACCCAGTACTTC. This encodes CSAPRSGRLRETQYF.

This clonotype was picked up a small number of times. The chain recombines TRBV5-1 with TRBJ2-2; D may be TRBD2 (6 bases). V dropped 7 bases and J dropped 3 bases, with 10 bases sitting between them. CDR1 SGHRS and CDR2 YFSETQ come from the germline V gene. The CDR3 extends over 13 amino acids. The CDR3 DNA reads TGCGCCAGCGGCCCGGGGGACACCGGGGAGCTGTTTTTT. It translates to CASGPGDTGELFF.

The V and J genes are TRBV2 and TRBJ2-7; D is uncertain. Trimming removed 4 bases from V and 3 bases from J, with 13 bases in between. Germline values: CDR1 SNHLY, CDR2 FYNNEI. The CDR3 is 14 amino acids. This CDR3 reads CASSARIFYYEQYF. The DNA of the CDR3 is TGTGCCAGCAGTGCACGGATATTCTACTACGAGCAGTACTTC.

The chain employs TRBV5-6 and TRBJ2-6; TRBD1 matches 9 bases. V shed 2 bases, J shed 1 base, and the junction held 1 base outside the gene matches. The germline CDR1 and CDR2 sequences are SGHDT and YYEEEE. The CDR3 has 16 amino acids. CDR3 in DNA: TGTGCCAGCAGCTTCGGGACAGGGTCTGGGGCCAACGTCCTGACTTTC. Its protein product is CASSFGTGSGANVLTF.

Of note for this clonotype: A much larger clone differs from this one at a single base, so this may be a read error. The gene calls are TRBV6-5 and TRBJ1-1; TRBD1 matches 9 bases. Germline CDR1 reads MNHEY; CDR2 reads SVGAGI. The CDR3 is made up of 14 amino acids. The CDR3 DNA is TGTGCCCGCAGTCTGCCCGGGACAGGGAAAGAAGCTTTCTTT. Translating it yields CARSLPGTGKEAFF.

The V gene is TRBV29-1, the J gene TRBJ1-5; D gene ambiguous. The CDR3 totals 12 residues. V was pared by 4 bases and J by 3 bases, with 7 bases between. CDR1 and CDR2 from the germline V gene are SQVTM and ANQGSEA. CDR3 DNA sequence: TGCAGCGTTGGAGGGCCCAATCAGCCCCAGCATTTT. It translates to CSVGGPNQPQHF.

The gene calls are TRBV6-5 and TRBJ2-3; D is possibly TRBD2 (5 bases). Germline-derived CDR1 and CDR2 are MNHEY and SVGAGI. This CDR3 is built from 16 residues. Trimming removed 4 bases at V and 0 bases at J, with 14 bases between. As DNA, the CDR3 is TGTGCCAGCAGTTGCGTCCCCCGGGGTAGCACAGATACGCAGTATTTT. Its translation: CASSCVPRGSTDTQYF.

A remark on this clonotype: Being one base from a much bigger clone, this may be a read error. The J gene is TRBJ1-2, the V gene TRBV20-1; 7 positions agree with TRBD1. Trimming at V came to 2 bases and at J to 10 bases, leaving 10 bases not matched to a gene. Germline CDR1 is DFQATT and CDR2 is SNEGSKA (reference sequence). The CDR3 is made up of 13 amino acids. CDR3 bases: TGCAGTGCTAGACCCCCAGGGACAGATGACTACACCTTC. This sequence encodes CSARPPGTDDYTF.

This chain connects TRBV5-4 to TRBJ2-3, with TRBD2 matching over 7 bases. There are 15 residues in the CDR3. The V gene's germline CDR1 is SGHNT and CDR2 YYREEE (reference sequence). The junction had 8 bases not matched to a gene; V was cut back by 0 bases and J by 7 bases. The CDR3 DNA is TGTGCCAGCAGCTTGGGATCGGGAGGTCAAAATACGCAGTATTTT. It yields the protein CASSLGSGGQNTQYF.

The V and J genes are TRBV7-6 and TRBJ2-1; 9 nucleotides match TRBD2. V trimming: 5 bases; J trimming: 5 bases; junction bases outside the gene matches: 7. Looked up from germline, CDR1 is SGHVS and CDR2 is FNYEAQ. This CDR3 contains 15 residues. CDR3 amino acids: CASSIGTSTHNEQFF. The CDR3 nucleotides are TGTGCCAGCAGCATTGGGACTAGCACCCACAATGAGCAGTTCTTC.

The table lists this clonotype with many counts. V usage is TRBV29-1 and J usage is TRBJ2-7, with a possible D match to TRBD2 (6 bases). Per the germline V gene, CDR1 is SQVTM and CDR2 is ANQGSEA. Trimming removed 0 bases at V and 0 bases at J, with 12 bases between. The CDR3 is 15 amino acids. The chain's CDR3 is CSVEDVGTGSYEQYF. CDR3 DNA sequence: TGCAGCGTTGAAGATGTTGGGACTGGCTCCTACGAGCAGTACTTC.

This clonotype occurred a few times. The V gene is TRBV7-9, the J gene TRBJ2-6; 7 bases are a match to TRBD1. CDR3 length equals 18 residues. J was trimmed by 0 bases and V by 3 bases; bases with no gene match: 8. Germline values: CDR1 SEHNR, CDR2 FQNEAQ (reference sequence). The CDR3 DNA reads as TGTGCCAGCAGCTTCTCCGGGACAGTCAGCTCTGGGGCCAACGTCCTGACTTTC. Translated: CASSFSGTVSSGANVLTF.

The V gene is TRBV12-3 or TRBV12-4, the J gene TRBJ2-3, with D maybe TRBD2 (5 bases). The CDR3 totals 17 residues. V was pared by 2 bases and J by 2 bases, with 17 bases between. CDR3 in DNA: TGTGCCAGCAGTTTAAAGGCCCGAGAGGGCTTCACAGATACGCAGTATTTT. Its translation: CASSLKAREGFTDTQYF.

This clonotype was observed at least ten times. V and J are TRBV10-3 and TRBJ1-2; 7 nucleotides match TRBD1. CDR1 and CDR2 from the germline V gene are ENHRY and SYGVKD. Germline trimming cut 7 bases from V and 3 bases from J; bases unmatched to any gene: 5. The length of the CDR3 is 13 residues. CDR3 amino acids: CAINPTGDYGYTF. The CDR3 nucleotides read TGTGCCATCAACCCCACAGGGGACTATGGCTACACCTTC.

This clonotype was counted only a few times. The gene calls are TRBV10-3 and TRBJ2-7, with D possibly TRBD2 on 6 matching bases. The J call is uncertain, as TRBJ2-5 better fits the DNA end. Looked up from germline, CDR1 is ENHRY and CDR2 is SYGVKD. This CDR3 has 14 amino acids. CDR3 sequence (DNA): TGTGCCATCAGTGAGCGGGCTGCGGGGGAGACCCAGTACTTC. Its translation is CAISERAAGETQYF.

The V and J genes are TRBV10-2 and TRBJ2-6, with a possible D match to TRBD1 (6 bases). CDR3 size: 16 residues. Germline V CDR1 and CDR2: WSHSY, SAAADI. The ends were cut back, 4 bases at V and 2 bases at J, with 12 bases in the middle. The CDR3 sequence: CASSGSGAAGANVLTF. The CDR3, as DNA: TGCGCCAGCAGTGGTTCAGGGGCGGCTGGGGCCAACGTCCTGACTTTC.

This clonotype was detected a few times. V and J are TRBV30 and TRBJ2-1; a weak D match, TRBD2 (7 bases). Germline CDR1 and CDR2: GTSNPN and SVGIG (reference sequence). The CDR3 is 15 amino acids. V dropped 4 bases and J dropped 8 bases, with 21 bases sitting between them. CDR3 in amino acids: CAWTPPRGRIDEQFF. DNA for the CDR3: TGTGCCTGGACCCCCCCGCGGGGGCGAATCGATGAGCAGTTCTTC. Filled out from reference TRBV30 and TRBJ2-1, the complete variable domain reads SQTIHQWPATLVQPVGSPLSLECTVEGTSNPNLYWYRQAAGRGLQLLFYSVGIGQISSEVPQNLSASRPQDRQFILSSKKLLLSDSGFYLCAWTPPRGRIDEQFFGPGTRLTVL.

The chain has TRBV28 and TRBJ2-7, with D possibly matching TRBD2 (6 bases). The end of the DNA fits TRBJ2-5 better, so the J call may be wrong. Germline V gives CDR1 MDHEN, CDR2 SYDVKM. There are 15 residues in the CDR3. The CDR3, as DNA: TGTGCCAGCAGTTTGAAGGCGGGACCTGCAGAGACCCAGTACTTC. It is translated as CASSLKAGPAETQYF.

The gene calls are TRBV4-1 and TRBJ1-4; TRBD1 is a possible D gene (5 bases). Trimming pared 1 base from V and 0 bases from J, leaving 12 bases between. The CDR3 length is 17 residues. From germline, CDR1 is MGHRA and CDR2 YSYEKL. This CDR3 reads CASSQGQGKSTNEKLFF. CDR3 coding DNA: TGCGCCAGCAGCCAAGGTCAGGGCAAGTCAACTAATGAAAAACTGTTTTTT.

The rearrangement uses TRBV20-1 and TRBJ2-5, with D possibly called TRBD1 or TRBD2 (5 bases each). The length of the CDR3 is 13 residues. V lost 3 bases and J 7 bases, leaving 15 bases between the germline ends. Germline lookup yields CDR1 DFQATT and CDR2 SNEGSKA (reference sequence). CDR3 loop: CSASATGARTQYF. The DNA for the CDR3 is TGCAGTGCTAGTGCTACCGGGGCCCGGACCCAGTACTTC.

This clonotype showed up many times. J is TRBJ2-3 and V is TRBV18; 7 bases match TRBD2. With V trimmed by 8 bases and J by 1 base, 9 bases remained unmatched. Germline V CDR1 and CDR2: KGHSH, LQKENI. CDR3 length: 15 amino acids. The CDR3 here is CASSPTGGGTDTQYF. The CDR3 coding sequence is TGTGCCAGCAGCCCCACGGGGGGAGGCACAGATACGCAGTATTTT.

The chain combines TRBV4-1 with TRBJ2-7, with D perhaps matching TRBD1 or TRBD2 (5 bases each). Germline V gene data show CDR1 as MGHRA and CDR2 as YSYEKL. This CDR3 is built from 15 residues. Between the trimmed V and J ends, which lost 8 bases and 5 bases, there was a span of 22 bases. The DNA of the CDR3 is TGCGCCAGCGCTTTTAGGGCGTCAGGGACCGACGAGCAGTACTTC. Residues: CASAFRASGTDEQYF.

The CDR3 DNA is TGTGCCAGCAGCGTAGGAGGGGGGGACGCGGAGACCCAGTACTTC. Translation gives CASSVGGGDAETQYF. V usage is TRBV9 and J usage is TRBJ2-5, with D perhaps TRBD2 (7 bases). V was pared by 0 bases and J by 5 bases, with 14 bases between. CDR1 SGDLS and CDR2 YYNGEE come from the germline V gene. The CDR3 contains 15 residues.

This clonotype has at least ten counts. CDR3 bases: TGTGCCAGCAGCTTAGGGACAGGGATATACAATGAGCAGTTCTTC. Its translation is CASSLGTGIYNEQFF. This sequence joins TRBV7-3 and TRBJ2-1; 9 nucleotides agree with TRBD1. This CDR3 contains 15 residues. Germline CDR1 and CDR2: SGHTA and FQGTGA. The ends lost 2 bases at V and 4 bases at J; junction bases unmatched: 3.

This clonotype has just a few counts. CDR3 amino acids: CASSQGNRAIGQGETQYF. CDR3 in DNA: TGTGCCAGCAGCCAAGGAAACAGAGCAATTGGCCAGGGGGAGACCCAGTACTTC. The rearrangement uses TRBV3-1 and TRBJ2-5, with D tentatively TRBD1 (6 bases). V shed 1 base and J shed 5 bases, with 23 bases lying between them. CDR3 length: 18 amino acids. Germline lookup yields CDR1 LGHDT and CDR2 YNNKEL (reference sequence).

This clonotype has more than one count but fewer than ten. This sequence joins TRBV28 and TRBJ2-7; possibly TRBD2 for D (5 bases). Germline V CDR1 and CDR2: MDHEN, SYDVKM. The CDR3 has 16 residues. Trimming took 5 bases from V and 2 from J, leaving 19 bases between them. The CDR3 here is CASSPNGVALTYEQYF. The DNA of the CDR3 is TGTGCCAGCAGTCCGAATGGGGTAGCGCTTACCTACGAGCAGTACTTC.

The J gene is TRBJ2-1, the V gene TRBV20-1, with a possible D match to TRBD1 (6 bases). Germline CDR1 DFQATT, CDR2 SNEGSKA (reference sequence). V was cut by 4 bases and J by 5 bases, with 15 bases left in between. The CDR3 is 14 amino acids. The CDR3 spells CSAMRTAGHNEQFF. CDR3 coding DNA: TGCAGTGCTATGAGGACAGCTGGTCACAATGAGCAGTTCTTC.